This TCR beta chain appears in the sequencing data of a study of early T cells in non-severe SARS-CoV-2 infection. Background on the study: The authors sequenced bulk RNA from unsorted whole blood, leaving chains unpaired.

The ends were cut back, 2 bases at V and 4 bases at J, with 11 bases in the middle. Germline V gene lookup returns CDR1 KGHSH and CDR2 LQKENI. The CDR3 contains 15 residues. Separate cDNA molecules each had unique molecular identifiers attached to them. TCRdb reprocessed the 5' RACE reads via MiXCR and lists one record per CDR3 protein. The sample carries 60,000 to 75,000 distinct CDR3 sequences, 12% recorded once. The study, taken as a whole, reports: In VDJdb matching, anti-spike CD8 responses were favored while private and CD4 specificities went missing.

A note on this clonotype: The antigen is unknown.

This TCR was recovered from an adult who was a healthcare worker with PCR-confirmed SARS-CoV-2 infection or an uninfected control (not recorded which). V and J are TRBV18 and TRBJ2-2, with D possibly TRBD2 on 6 matching bases. The specimen sequenced was whole blood. Here the CDR3 reads CASSPMGLPTGELFF. CDR3 bases: TGTGCCAGCTCACCAATGGGACTTCCCACCGGGGAGCTGTTTTTT.